The source of this T cell receptor beta chain is a study of cytomegalovirus exposure and HLA in healthy donors. Concerning this clone: The antigen remains unidentified.

Germline V CDR1 and CDR2: SGHTA, FQGNSA. Trimming stripped 1 base from V and 4 bases from J, with 10 bases between. This CDR3 has 14 amino acids. PCR primers comprised 60 Vbeta and 13 Jbeta primers. Data came from immunoSEQ multiplex PCR; TCRdb stores just in-frame clones and leaves some out. The profile shows tens of thousands of clones, more than 75% of them singletons. Study conclusions and caveats: It has been reported that TCR beta sequences accurately predicted the HLA-A and HLA-B alleles of most subjects. An analysis was carried out at a later point. It showed that HLA-associated TCR beta chains were more clonally expanded than equally common non-associated chains. Later genetic work tied a missense DCLRE1C variant to beta-chain V and J trimming. Owing to their indistinguishability, certain V segments, notably TRBV6-2 and TRBV6-3, were excluded.

Sequences were obtained from PBMCs. This sequence joins TRBV7-2 and TRBJ1-1; D unclear. The source is a male donor in good health and CMV-seronegative. In DNA, the CDR3 is TGTGCCAGCAGCTTAGTTGTGGGAGGCACTGAAGCTTTCTTT. This codes for CASSLVVGGTEAFF.